This record concerns one T cell receptor (beta chain) sequence. Only one count was recorded for this clone. The antigen this receptor binds is unknown. It has no much larger one-base neighbor in the sample; base qualities were not kept. The germline V gene (reference sequence) specifies LNHDA as CDR1 and SQIVND as CDR2. From cysteine to phenylalanine, the CDR3 is 14 amino acids long. Left in the record is the CDR3 DNA by itself, 42 bases read in frame from the first base. The junction carries 14 bases between V and J, which are trimmed by 0 bases and 8 bases respectively. Receptor amplification or capture employed the immunoSEQ multiplex PCR assay. For the multiplex PCR, a mixture combining 60 forward primers for TCR Vbeta segments and 13 reverse primers for TCR Jbeta segments was used. The CDR3 region of rearranged TCR beta genes was amplified from genomic DNA with a multiplex PCR assay. Amplified TCR beta libraries were sequenced as 87-base-pair reads on the Illumina HiSeq System. Turning to the authors' computational methods: In a later analysis, approximately 74 million unique TCR beta chains were counted across the 650 to 700 repertoires, and roughly 9.9 million of these chains were shared by at least two donors. To remove PCR and sequencing errors, raw reads were error-corrected and collapsed into unique sequences using a nearest-neighbor algorithm that merged closely related sequences. To assign V, D and J gene segments, CDR3 sequences were aligned to IMGT reference sequences. For a sequence to be retained, a match of at least six nucleotides was required to both a V gene segment and a J gene segment. Rearrangements were classified as productive when the CDR3 lacked stop codons and remained in frame with V and J, and all other rearrangements were classified as non-productive. Following IMGT convention, CDR3 was defined as the stretch from the second conserved V-encoded cysteine up to the conserved J-encoded phenylalanine. In an earlier analysis of more than 550 of the donors, sequences lacking an unambiguous match to a single V gene segment were excluded. An earlier analysis of 587 of the donors classified V segments as functional when productive rearrangements were above 56.7% and as segregating when the standard deviation between donors was above 5%. A statistical classification framework was developed to diagnose cytomegalovirus status using the catalog of TCR beta chain sequences. In a later analysis, V and J genes were assigned by comparing TCR nucleotide sequences against IMGT/GENE-DB human TR gene sequences. A later analysis assigned CDR3 sequences and most-parsimonious VDJ recombination scenarios with the TCRdist pipeline. In a later analysis, each TCR beta chain was defined by its CDR3 amino acid sequence together with its V-gene family, and reads without a unique V-gene family were excluded. As a way to deal with suspected cross-contamination and a sequencing artifact, a later analysis dropped hundreds of nucleotide sequences that were highly shared and had low generation probability. A later analysis calculated a clonal expansion index for each public chain from normalized within-repertoire ranks of inferred template counts. In a later analysis, generation probabilities were computed with a VDJ recombination model fitted to out-of-frame rearrangements, and the resulting probabilities were checked against IGoR. A later analysis scored TCR-TCR, TCR-HLA and TCR-CMV co-occurrence with hypergeometric tests, applying a repertoire-size bias correction to TCR pairs. A later analysis estimated false discovery rates by permuting HLA or CMV assignments 20 times. A later analysis grouped co-occurring TCRs with DBSCAN, adding TCRdist sequence similarity when clustering within HLA-allele-positive subsets. Repertoires with fewer than 30,000 or more than 120,000 public chains, plus five repertoires with anomalous nucleotide sharing, were excluded from co-occurrence clustering. Not all clones reach the TCRdb copy of this immuneACCESS table, which keeps in-frame sequences only. Checked studies attribute under half of the gap to unresolved V genes and leave the rest unexplained. D and trimming were read from the DNA, whereas the V and J calls and clone size are those reported in that table. The sample profile shows approximately 110,000 clones; under 90% of them were found once. 2.2% of the sample goes to the ten largest clones.

The cohort comprised fewer than 700 healthy bone marrow donors. All cohort members were sampled while nominally healthy, although unrecorded immune exposures were likely present. The donor tested CMV seronegative and was one of the 352 seronegative cohort members. Every donor gave a peripheral blood sample, and the peripheral blood mononuclear cells from that sample were used for TCR beta sequencing. The Qiagen DNeasy Blood Extraction Kit was used to extract genomic DNA from the blood cell samples. The data are from a study of cytomegalovirus exposure and HLA in healthy donors (dated by TCRdb to the late 2010s). Turning to the overall study: According to an earlier analysis of several hundred of the donors, about 170 million T cells yielded some 110 million unique TCR beta sequences and about 300 Gb of sequence data. Among over 350 genotyped donors of the cohort, an average of approximately 250,000 unique TCR beta nucleotide sequences were sequenced per donor, 15% to 20% of them non-productive. Around 300 gigabases of sequencing data and 70 million to 85 million unique TCR sequences were included in an early release covering about 700 HLA-typed donors. Donor age, sex, ethnicity and CMV serostatus were compiled alongside the repertoire data. The study used immunosequencing to profile the T cell repertoires of 666 subjects and linked those repertoires to cytomegalovirus serostatus. The study aimed to test whether signatures of past pathogen exposure could be identified by cataloging public T cell receptors. To predict cytomegalovirus infection status, the study combined high-throughput TCR immunosequencing, statistical association of individual TCRs with disease status, and machine learning. Rather than drawing on any new phenotypic data, the later analysis identified candidate immune exposures from TCR beta sequences and the way those sequences occurred across donors. Genome-wide SNP genotypes for about three fifths of the 666 donors were used in a later genetic analysis, which treated that subset as a discovery cohort. Among the roughly 390 genotyped donors, approximately 82% belonged to the genetic ancestry cluster associated with self-reported Caucasian donors. A handful of DR-DQ haplotypes were handled as single units for association and clustering because linkage in the cohort was strong. Typing coverage differed by locus: A, B, C, DRB1 and DQB1 were typed in roughly 620-630 donors, DQA1 in 500 to 550, DPA1 in approximately 610, and DPB1 in 450 to 480. Both class I and class II loci were covered by HLA typing, at four-digit resolution. A separate validation cohort of about 110 different subjects was used in addition to the approximately 700-subject first cohort. An earlier analysis of fewer than 700 of the donors applied high-throughput TCR beta sequencing to assess whether each TCR beta V gene segment acted as functional or pseudogenic. All discovery cohort repertoires had been generated on a single sequencing platform. A later analysis re-examined previously published TCR beta repertoires from 600 to 700 donors and added high-resolution HLA genotyping to investigate patterns of TCR occurrence. General study outcomes and caveats: The authors suggested that the approach could potentially be extended to other disease states and immunological phenotypes. In a later genetic analysis, a missense DCLRE1C variant was associated with V-gene and J-gene trimming of TCR beta chains, and the association was replicated in an independent cohort. A cluster of highly shared sequence variants was judged likely to represent a technical artifact of the sequencing pipeline. A few of the identified cytomegalovirus-associated TCR beta chains were confirmed in vitro to be specific for cytomegalovirus antigens. Most CMV-associated TCR beta chains appeared to be HLA-restricted in a later analysis, and the HLA associations seemed to be driven largely by CMV exposure. In both the original and validation cohorts, the classifier was reported to diagnose cytomegalovirus status with high specificity and sensitivity. When HLA alleles, especially DR and DQ, strongly co-occurred, TCR associations were difficult to assign to individual alleles. In a later analysis, some 18,000 TCR beta sequences were associated with specific HLA alleles at a false discovery rate of 0.05. CMV serostatus was the only immune exposure information available for the cohort. Some IMGT-functional V segments, including TRBV6-2 and TRBV6-3, could not be distinguished by the 87-base-pair reads and were therefore excluded. In an earlier analysis of fewer than 750 of the donors, most TCR beta V segments were observed in productive rearrangements about 87% or about 30% of the time, broadly matching IMGT annotations. Only TCR beta chains were sequenced in this cohort, and the absence of alpha or paired-chain data limited detectable features. Because counts were too low, approximately 18 rarely observed V segments, including chromosome 9 orphons, were excluded from the earlier analysis of around 640 of the donors. In a later analysis, the rate of TCR association differed among HLA loci, with DRB1 alleles having the most associated TCRs and HLA-C alleles having the fewest. While some public TCRs were present in many individuals, most TCR sequences turned up only very rarely across donors. Correlated functional status among segregating V segments might be attributable to linkage disequilibrium, but an unknown experimental factor could not be ruled out. Sequencing depth was assumed to be roughly uniform across donors in the presence/absence analyses, though that assumption may not hold. A later analysis found that HLA-associated TCR beta chains were more clonally expanded and had lower generation probabilities than equally common non-associated chains. A later genetic analysis reported fewer N-insertions in productive TCRs among donors in an Asian-associated ancestry cluster than the approximately 670-donor mean. HLA typing was unavailable for some donors at each locus, so association tests used only the typed subset. A further reported finding was that TCR beta sequences accurately predicted the HLA-A and HLA-B alleles for most subjects in the first cohort. According to a later analysis, parvovirus B19, influenza, CMV and Epstein-Barr virus appeared linked to several top co-occurrence clusters. A total of 150 or so TCR beta chains were listed by the study as associated with cytomegalovirus.

The sequencing sample was made of PBMCs. The rearranged segments are TRBV19 and TRBJ2-7; no D gene call is confident. This sequence originates from a woman aged 25-40 years in good health and CMV-seronegative. The DNA sequence is TGTGCCAGTAGTATAGATTACATGGGCGCCCAGCAGTACTTC. Its coded protein is CASSIDYMGAQQYF. With the rest looked up from the reference TRBV19 and TRBJ2-7 genes rather than sequenced, the full variable domain is DGGITQSPKYLFRKEGQNVTLSCEQNLNHDAMYWYRQDPGQGLRLIYYSQIVNDFQKGDIAEGYSVSREKKESFPLTVTSAQKNPTAFYLCASSIDYMGAQQYFGPGTRLTVT.